This record looks at one T cell receptor (beta chain) sequence and its context. These data belong to a study of blood T cell repertoires in COVID-19. About the research overall: Samples representing acute and convalescent COVID-19 were sourced from the United States, Italy and Spain. In each case, the material was cDNA or gDNA derived from T cells, B-cell-depleted T cells, or PBMCs.

This CDR3 has 14 amino acids. V lost 0 bases, J lost 0 bases, and 7 bases lay in between. Looked up from germline, CDR1 is SGHNT and CDR2 is YYREEE (reference sequence). In the authors' methods: Cell counts per sample came from amplifying reference gene primers. Sequencing used immunoSEQ multiplex PCR; TCRdb keeps in-frame clones, though not all of them. The V and J calls and clone size were taken over from that table, and D and trimming were inferred from the DNA. The sample lists 250,000 to 300,000 clones, roughly 86% seen once, with 0.7% to 0.85% in the top ten. V is TRBV5-4 and J is TRBJ2-7; D unresolved. This sequence originates from a woman in her 30s with acute or convalescent COVID-19. Sequenced material: peripheral blood. CDR3 protein: CASSLDSSSYEQYF. In DNA, the CDR3 is TGTGCCAGCAGCTTGGACAGTAGCTCCTACGAGCAGTACTTC.